Presented here are 24 T cell receptor beta chains from one specimen sequenced in a study of blood T cell repertoires in COVID-19. Method: immunoSEQ multiplex PCR; TCRdb's copy keeps in-frame clones and lacks some. This sample has about 82,000 clones, with about 80% found just once. The sequencing sample was made of peripheral blood. The receptors originated from a woman in her 40s with active or convalescent COVID-19.

V gene TRBV6-2 or TRBV6-3 combines with J gene TRBJ2-1; D possibly corresponds to TRBD1 (6 bases). This CDR3 region has 17 residues. Germline V lookup: CDR1 MNHEY, CDR2 SVGEGT. Trimming shortened V by 2 bases and J by 0 bases, and 14 bases separated the two germline ends. CDR3 sequence: CASSYAHTGSSYNEQFF. The CDR3 DNA reads TGTGCCAGCAGTTACGCACACACAGGGAGCTCCTACAATGAGCAGTTCTTC.

This clone has just a few counts. V and J are TRBV5-1 and TRBJ2-2; D is undetermined. Germline V CDR1 and CDR2: SGHRS, YFSETQ. This CDR3 spans 14 amino acids. V was pared by 5 bases and J by 2 bases, with 10 bases between. DNA of the CDR3: TGCGCCAGCAGAGATACAGCTAACACCGGGGAGCTGTTTTTT. It encodes CASRDTANTGELFF.

This rearrangement joins TRBV28 to TRBJ1-1; TRBD1 is a possible D gene (6 bases). Trimming took 4 bases from V and 0 from J, leaving 15 bases between them. The CDR3 contains 16 residues. Germline assignment: CDR1 MDHEN and CDR2 SYDVKM. The DNA of the CDR3 is TGTGCCAGCAGTTGGTCGCAGGGGCTAATGAACACTGAAGCTTTCTTT. The encoded protein is CASSWSQGLMNTEAFF. Together with reference TRBV28 and TRBJ1-1, the CDR3 gives the full variable domain: DVKVTQSSRYLVKRTGEKVFLECVQDMDHENMFWYRQDPGLGLRLIYFSYDVKMKEKGDIPEGYSVSREKKERFSLILESASTNQTSMYLCASSWSQGLMNTEAFFGQGTRLTVV.

The chain carries TRBV21-1 and TRBJ1-1. TRBV21-1 is listed as a pseudogene. The CDR3 runs 19 residues. CDR3 sequence (DNA): TGTGCCAGCAGCAAACCAACAAACAGAGGAGGAGAGCCAAACACTGAAGCTTTCTTT. Amino acids: CASSKPTNRGGEPNTEAFF.

CDR3 sequence: CASSMTGGVVTEAFF. The CDR3 nucleotides are TGCGCCAGCAGCATGACAGGGGGCGTAGTTACTGAAGCTTTCTTT. V usage is TRBV5-1 and J usage is TRBJ1-1; 10 bases align to TRBD1. Germline-derived CDR1 and CDR2 are SGHRS and YFSETQ. The CDR3 runs to 15 residues. The trim removed 4 bases at V and 5 bases at J, leaving 8 bases unmatched.

The CDR3 sequence is CASSLRLGELFF. The CDR3 DNA reads TGTGCCAGCAGTCTACGACTGGGGGAGCTGTTTTTT. This sequence joins TRBV28 and TRBJ2-2; D is uncertain. The V and J ends lost 5 bases and 8 bases respectively, with 9 bases between them. This CDR3 has 12 residues. The germline CDR1 and CDR2 sequences are MDHEN and SYDVKM. The full variable domain, with the rest looked up from reference TRBV28 and TRBJ2-2, is DVKVTQSSRYLVKRTGEKVFLECVQDMDHENMFWYRQDPGLGLRLIYFSYDVKMKEKGDIPEGYSVSREKKERFSLILESASTNQTSMYLCASSLRLGELFFGEGSRLTVL.

This clone came up a few times. In DNA form, the CDR3 reads TGTGCCAGCAGGAAACAGGGAATCAGCTTCTTT. Translated: CASRKQGISFF. J is TRBJ1-1 and V is TRBV6-5, with a possible D match to TRBD1 (6 bases). This CDR3 contains 11 residues. The germline V and J ends were trimmed by 6 bases and 14 bases, with 16 bases remaining between them. Per germline, CDR1 MNHEY and CDR2 SVGAGI.

This clone was seen only a few times. The V gene is TRBV28, the J gene TRBJ2-7, with 7 bases aligning to TRBD1. The germline V gene encodes CDR1 MDHEN and CDR2 SYDVKM. The J segment lost 3 bases and the V segment lost 6 bases, leaving 5 bases of the junction unmatched. The CDR3 is made up of 13 amino acids. The CDR3: CASRPTGNYEQYF. CDR3 sequence (DNA): TGTGCCAGCAGGCCGACAGGGAACTACGAGCAGTACTTC.

This clone was seen a single time. The chain recombines TRBV7-9 with TRBJ1-1, with D tentatively TRBD1 (6 bases). Germline CDR1 reads SEHNR; CDR2 reads FQNEAQ (reference sequence). This CDR3 has 11 amino acids. V gave up 5 bases and J gave up 9 bases, with 10 bases separating them. CDR3 region: CASSITGKAFF. The CDR3 DNA reads as TGTGCCAGCAGCATAACAGGGAAAGCTTTCTTT.

The J gene is TRBJ1-5, the V gene TRBV6-2 or TRBV6-3; 7 bases line up with TRBD1. Germline CDR1 and CDR2: MNHEY and SVGEGT. V lost 5 bases to trimming and J lost 10 bases; unmatched junction nucleotides: 11. The CDR3 runs 14 residues. CDR3 DNA: TGTGCCAGCAGTCGACAGGGACCGCCCCAACCCCAGCATTTT. The encoded protein is CASSRQGPPQPQHF.

The chain has TRBV30 and TRBJ1-6; D is uncertain. The CDR3 spans 14 residues. CDR1 and CDR2 (germline): GTSNPN, SVGIG (reference sequence). The V gene lost 0 bases and the J gene lost 2 bases, with 5 bases spanning the gap. The CDR3 protein is CAWSVAAYNSPLHF. In nucleotides, the CDR3 is TGTGCCTGGAGTGTTGCAGCCTATAATTCACCCCTCCACTTT.

V and J are TRBV28 and TRBJ2-7; the match to TRBD1 covers 10 bases. CDR1 MDHEN and CDR2 SYDVKM come from the germline V gene. The junction had 7 bases not matched to a gene; V was cut back by 3 bases and J by 2 bases. This CDR3 has 16 amino acids. This CDR3 is CASSLLGQGPTYEQYF. The CDR3 bases are TGTGCCAGCAGTTTGTTGGGACAGGGGCCGACCTACGAGCAGTACTTC.

The sample holds one count of this clone. The V call is TRBV6-2 or TRBV6-3, the J call TRBJ2-1; 9 bases fit TRBD2. V shed 4 bases and J 9 bases; nucleotides not matched to a gene: 4. The germline CDR1 and CDR2 sequences are MNHEY and SVGEGT. CDR3 length: 13 amino acids. The CDR3 sequence is CASSLLAGSEQFF. The CDR3 bases are TGTGCCAGCAGTTTGCTAGCGGGGAGTGAGCAGTTCTTC.

This clone has just a few counts. The chain joins TRBV7-8 to TRBJ1-1; a weak D match, TRBD1 (5 bases). The CDR3 is 15 residues long. Germline V lookup: CDR1 SGHVS, CDR2 FQNEAQ. Trimming removed 3 bases from V and 1 base from J, with 12 bases in between. The CDR3 spells CASSLRGVPNTEAFF. In nucleotides, the CDR3 is TGTGCCAGCAGCTTGCGGGGGGTGCCGAACACTGAAGCTTTCTTT.

The chain combines TRBV5-1 with TRBJ2-1, with 10 nucleotides matching TRBD2. The CDR3 loop spans 16 amino acids. V lost 5 bases to trimming and J lost 6 bases; unmatched junction nucleotides: 11. Looked up from germline, CDR1 is SGHRS and CDR2 is YFSETQ. As DNA, the CDR3 is TGCGCCAGCAGTCCCCGAACTAGCGGGAAGGGCAATGAGCAGTTCTTC. Amino acid sequence: CASSPRTSGKGNEQFF. Complete variable domain (other parts from reference TRBV5-1 and TRBJ2-1): KAGVTQTPRYLIKTRGQQVTLSCSPISGHRSVSWYQQTPGQGLQFLFEYFSETQRNKGNFPGRFSGRQFSNSRSEMNVSTLELGDSALYLCASSPRTSGKGNEQFFGPGTRLTVL.

The gene calls are TRBV7-3 and TRBJ2-2; D perhaps matches TRBD2 (6 bases). The CDR3 runs to 16 residues. The V and J ends lost 5 bases and 4 bases respectively, with 17 bases between them. Germline V gene sequence: CDR1 SGHTA, CDR2 FQGTGA. The CDR3 loop reads CASSHSNAGLTGELFF. In DNA, the CDR3 is TGTGCCAGCAGCCATTCAAACGCGGGACTCACCGGGGAGCTGTTTTTT.

The chain has TRBV28 and TRBJ1-1, with D possibly TRBD1 on 6 matching bases. Germline CDR1 MDHEN, CDR2 SYDVKM. Trimming took 5 bases from V and 1 from J, leaving 14 bases between them. CDR3 length: 15 amino acids. CDR3 sequence: CASSGPGDGNTEAFF. The DNA for the CDR3 is TGTGCCAGCAGTGGCCCAGGGGATGGGAACACTGAAGCTTTCTTT.

The CDR3 is CASSLDRGNGYTF. CDR3 nucleotide sequence: TGTGCCAGCAGCCTGGACAGGGGAAATGGCTACACCTTC. The V call is TRBV3-1 (or the pseudogene TRBV3-2), the J call TRBJ1-2, with 9 bases fitting TRBD1. Unmatched junction bases numbered 3, after V lost 4 bases and J lost 6 bases. The length of the CDR3 is 13 residues. The germline gives CDR1 LGHDT, CDR2 YNNKEL (reference sequence).

V and J are TRBV19 and TRBJ1-2; D is ambiguous. The CDR3 totals 14 residues. Per the germline V gene, CDR1 is LNHDA and CDR2 is SQIVND (reference sequence). V was cut by 6 bases and J by 3 bases, with 14 bases left in between. The CDR3 loop is CASRKPGVHYGYTF. CDR3 nucleotide sequence: TGTGCCAGTAGGAAACCGGGTGTCCACTATGGCTACACCTTC.

This clone was picked up one time. This rearrangement joins TRBV4-2 to TRBJ1-2; 7 bases agree with TRBD1. This CDR3 is built from 19 residues. The V gene end was trimmed by 5 bases and the J gene end by 2 bases; junction bases not matched to a gene: 20. Germline CDR1 is LGHNA and CDR2 is YNFKEQ. CDR3 in amino acids: CASSEGRQGPRATNYGYTF. The CDR3 coding sequence is TGTGCCAGCAGCGAAGGTAGACAGGGCCCTCGGGCCACAAACTATGGCTACACCTTC.

This clone was counted a few times. The J gene is TRBJ2-7, the V gene TRBV15, with TRBD2 matching 14 bases. This CDR3 has 18 amino acids. CDR1 is LNHNV and CDR2 is YYDKDF in the germline V gene (reference sequence). V shed 1 base and J 5 bases; nucleotides not matched to a gene: 10. The CDR3: CATSRGGTSGSRSDEQYF. Written as DNA, the CDR3 is TGTGCCACCAGCAGAGGCGGGACTAGCGGGAGTAGAAGCGACGAGCAGTACTTC.

This clone was seen only a few times. CDR3 nucleotides: TGTGCCAGCAGTGAAAGGGCAGGGAATGAGCAGTTCTTC. Translation: CASSERAGNEQFF. J is TRBJ2-1 and V is TRBV6-1; a weak D match, TRBD1 (5 bases). The germline gives CDR1 MNHNS, CDR2 SASEGT. The CDR3 runs 13 residues. The germline V and J ends were trimmed by 2 bases and 7 bases, with 9 bases remaining between them.

This sequence joins TRBV12-5 and TRBJ2-7; tentative D call: TRBD2 (6 bases). Trimming removed 6 bases from V and 5 bases from J, with 17 bases in between. This CDR3 spans 14 amino acids. Germline CDR1 is LGHNT and CDR2 is FRNRAP. CDR3 sequence: CASGRRGDFHEQYF. The CDR3 DNA is TGTGCTAGTGGCCGACGTGGGGACTTCCACGAGCAGTACTTC.

This chain uses TRBV6-1 with TRBJ1-1, with 7 bases matching TRBD1. With 3 bases clipped from V and 3 bases from J, the junction kept 13 bases outside the gene matches. This CDR3 is built from 17 residues. Germline V CDR1 and CDR2: MNHNS, SASEGT. CDR3 sequence (DNA): TGTGCCAGCAGTGATAAGCAAGGGACAGTTCGTGACACTGAAGCTTTCTTT. Protein product: CASSDKQGTVRDTEAFF.